This TCR beta chain was sequenced for a study of blood T cell repertoires in COVID-19. Across the whole study: Italy, Spain and the United States were the sources of the convalescent and acute COVID-19 samples.

The CDR3 length is 14 residues. V was clipped by 3 bases and J by 1 base, with 9 bases between them. CDR1 and CDR2 (germline): KGHSH, LQKENI. In the study's own analysis: Amplification with reference gene primers provided the estimates of nucleated cell counts. The method was immunoSEQ multiplex PCR; TCRdb's version includes in-frame clones alone and lacks a portion of them. The V and J calls and clone size are taken from that table; D and trimming were inferred from the DNA. The data hold approximately 50,000 clones, with about nine tenths observed a single time. The chain has TRBV18 and TRBJ1-1; no firm D call. The TCR originated in a man in his forties or fifties with active COVID-19. Sequencing input: peripheral blood. CDR3 amino acids: CASSPITRNTEAFF. The CDR3 bases are TGTGCCAGCTCACCGATAACAAGGAACACTGAAGCTTTCTTT.